This is a list of T cell receptor beta chains from one sample in a study of T cells in localized non-small cell lung cancer. This table comes from immunoSEQ multiplex PCR, and its TCRdb copy is limited to in-frame clones, with some not included. The profile shows 25,000 to 35,000 clones, approximately 91% of them singletons. Sequencing was performed on peripheral blood, taken before any cancer treatment. Receptor source: a female donor at least 60 years old with stage I lung adenocarcinoma. The CDR3 runs from the conserved cysteine through the conserved F or W. A D gene is named only where the DNA matches it firmly. Not all rows give a size; the values are once, few, many and, for expanded clones, a class.

j_call | v_call | cdr3_length | clone_size | d_call | cdr3_aa | cdr3_nt
TRBJ1-1 | TRBV6-5 | 13 | NA | NA | CASSRVVNTEAFF | TGTGCCAGCAGTAGAGTGGTGAACACTGAAGCTTTCTTT
TRBJ1-1 | TRBV29-1 | 13 | few | NA | CSVGNLGGTEAFF | TGCAGCGTTGGGAATCTCGGGGGTACTGAAGCTTTCTTT
TRBJ1-2 | TRBV7-2 | 13 | NA | NA | CASSPRQNYGYTF | TGTGCCAGCAGCCCGCGACAGAACTATGGCTACACCTTC
TRBJ2-5 | TRBV5-8 | 16 | NA | TRBD2 | CASNPAGVSYQETQYF | TGTGCCAGCAACCCAGCGGGAGTCTCCTATCAAGAGACCCAGTACTTC
TRBJ2-7 | TRBV7-8 | 17 | NA | TRBD1 | CASSLDGGQGSSYEQYF | TGTGCCAGCAGCTTAGACGGAGGACAGGGCAGCTCCTACGAGCAGTACTTC
TRBJ1-4 | TRBV5-8 | 15 | NA | TRBD1 | CASSSQGPPNEKLFF | TGTGCCAGCAGCTCACAGGGGCCCCCTAATGAAAAACTGTTTTTT
TRBJ1-1 | TRBV5-6 | 13 | NA | NA | CASSLKGVGEAFF | TGTGCCAGCAGCTTGAAGGGGGTTGGCGAAGCTTTCTTT
TRBJ2-1 | TRBV29-1 | 13 | NA | TRBD1 | CSVEGGDRAQAFF | TGCAGCGTTGAGGGTGGGGACAGGGCCCAGGCGTTCTTC
TRBJ2-6 | TRBV6-4 | 17 | NA | NA | CASSDSNPGSGANVLTF | TGTGCCAGCAGTGACTCGAATCCAGGCTCTGGGGCCAACGTCCTGACTTTC
TRBJ1-2 | TRBV7-8 | 15 | NA | TRBD1 | CASSDSGQPPYGYTF | TGTGCCAGCAGCGATTCGGGACAGCCACCCTATGGCTACACCTTC
TRBJ1-4 | TRBV5-4 | 15 | NA | TRBD1 | CASSSSGQANEKLFF | TGTGCCAGCAGCTCCTCGGGACAGGCTAATGAAAAACTGTTTTTT
TRBJ1-2 | TRBV9 | 16 | NA | TRBD1 | CASSVTGQVEGYGYTF | TGTGCCAGCAGCGTAACGGGACAGGTCGAGGGCTATGGCTACACCTTC
TRBJ2-7 | TRBV19 | 13 | NA | NA | CASSREWAYEQYF | TGTGCCAGTAGTCGGGAGTGGGCCTACGAGCAGTACTTC
TRBJ1-1 | TRBV6-5 | 14 | NA | NA | CASSQWGANTEAFF | TGTGCCAGCAGTCAGTGGGGGGCGAACACTGAAGCTTTCTTT
TRBJ2-7 | TRBV25-1 | 16 | NA | NA | CASSEYVAQGIYEQYF | TGTGCCAGCAGTGAATACGTTGCCCAAGGGATCTACGAGCAGTACTTC
TRBJ1-2 | TRBV19 | 14 | NA | NA | CASSIQIQGFGYTF | TGTGCCAGTAGTATCCAGATACAGGGATTTGGCTACACCTTC
TRBJ2-3 | TRBV6-1 | 16 | NA | TRBD1 | CASSEGSGQGWDTQYF | TGTGCCAGCAGTGAAGGGTCGGGACAGGGCTGGGATACGCAGTATTTT
TRBJ2-1 | TRBV27 | 14 | NA | NA | CASSPSEFGNEQFF | TGTGCCAGCAGTCCTAGCGAATTCGGCAATGAGCAGTTCTTC
TRBJ2-3 | TRBV5-1 | 12 | NA | NA | CASSHNNIGGYF | TGCGCCAGCAGTCACAATAACATTGGAGGGTATTTT
TRBJ2-1 | TRBV5-4 | 15 | NA | TRBD2 | CASSLSGRAGDEQFF | TGTGCCAGCAGCTTAAGCGGGAGGGCTGGAGATGAGCAGTTCTTC
TRBJ1-1 | TRBV7-9 | 12 | once | NA | CASSFSGTEAFF | TGTGCCAGCAGCTTTTCGGGCACTGAAGCTTTCTTT
TRBJ2-7 | TRBV10-3 | 12 | NA | TRBD1 | CAIGQGSYEQYF | TGTGCCATCGGACAGGGGTCCTACGAGCAGTACTTC
TRBJ2-2 | TRBV6-6 | 15 | NA | NA | CASSNSLQGRGELFF | TGTGCCAGCAGTAACTCCCTTCAGGGCCGCGGGGAGCTGTTTTTT
TRBJ1-1 | TRBV5-5 | 15 | NA | TRBD1 | CASSEEGQGGTEAFF | TGTGCCAGCAGCGAGGAGGGACAGGGCGGCACTGAAGCTTTCTTT
TRBJ2-7 | TRBV2 | 14 | once | TRBD1 | CASNPDRGSYEQYF | TGTGCCAGCAACCCGGACAGGGGCTCCTACGAGCAGTACTTC
TRBJ2-1 | TRBV5-4 | 15 | NA | TRBD1 | CASSVTGGPYNEQFF | TGTGCCAGCAGCGTGACAGGGGGCCCCTACAATGAGCAGTTCTTC
TRBJ1-5 | TRBV5-6 | 14 | NA | NA | CASSREGSGQPQHF | TGTGCCAGCAGCCGGGAGGGGTCGGGTCAGCCCCAGCATTTT
TRBJ2-7 | TRBV7-2 | 13 | NA | NA | CASSLVTRYEQYF | TGTGCCAGCAGCTTAGTCACACGCTACGAGCAGTACTTC
TRBJ2-1 | TRBV5-6 | 11 | NA | NA | CASSFGNEQFF | TGTGCCAGCAGCTTTGGGAATGAGCAGTTCTTC
TRBJ1-2 | TRBV4-3 | 15 | large | TRBD1 | CASSQDGTGGLSYTF | TGCGCCAGCAGCCAAGATGGCACAGGGGGCCTGAGCTACACCTTC
TRBJ2-3 | TRBV5-1 | 16 | NA | NA | CASSPPDSPNTDTQYF | TGCGCCAGCAGCCCCCCGGACAGCCCCAACACAGATACGCAGTATTTT
TRBJ2-5 | TRBV7-3 | 11 | NA | NA | CASSPGETQYF | TGTGCCAGCAGCCCCGGCGAGACCCAGTACTTC
TRBJ2-7 | TRBV30 | 13 | NA | NA | CAWSSQVAHEQYF | TGTGCCTGGAGTAGCCAGGTAGCCCACGAGCAGTACTTC
TRBJ2-5 | TRBV19 | 14 | NA | NA | CASSIWGPQETQYF | TGTGCCAGTAGTATTTGGGGACCCCAAGAGACCCAGTACTTC
TRBJ2-5 | TRBV30 | 15 | NA | TRBD1 | CAWSTGQGGRETQYF | TGTGCCTGGAGTACTGGACAGGGAGGACGGGAGACCCAGTACTTC
TRBJ1-4 | TRBV7-2 | 15 | NA | NA | CASSLVSGLNEKLFF | TGTGCCAGCAGCTTAGTATCAGGGCTCAATGAAAAACTGTTTTTT
TRBJ2-5 | TRBV18 | 11 | NA | NA | CASSPGETQYF | TGTGCCAGCTCACCGGGGGAGACCCAGTACTTC
TRBJ2-3 | TRBV11-2 | 14 | NA | NA | CASSLLLRTDTQYF | TGTGCCAGCAGCTTACTCCTCAGAACAGATACGCAGTATTTT
TRBJ2-6 | TRBV23-1 | 20 | NA | NA | CASSHRPLPRRPYGANVLTF | TGCGCCAGCAGTCACCGGCCTCTACCCAGGAGGCCGTACGGGGCCAACGTCCTGACTTTC
TRBJ2-7 | TRBV28 | 14 | NA | TRBD2 | CASSPPGGSYEQYF | TGTGCCAGCAGTCCCCCCGGGGGGTCCTACGAGCAGTACTTC
TRBJ1-1 | TRBV6-1 | 13 | NA | NA | CASSPGSLTEAFF | TGTGCCAGCAGTCCCGGGTCGCTCACTGAAGCTTTCTTT
TRBJ2-5 | TRBV29-1 | 15 | NA | TRBD2 | CSARKASGSQETQYF | TGCAGCGCCCGCAAGGCTAGCGGGAGCCAAGAGACCCAGTACTTC
TRBJ2-1 | TRBV6-5 | 15 | NA | NA | CASSIAASSYNEQFF | TGTGCCAGCAGTATAGCGGCCAGCTCCTACAATGAGCAGTTCTTC
TRBJ1-1 | TRBV7-9 | 12 | NA | NA | CASSSRLSEAFF | TGTGCCAGCAGCTCCCGACTGTCTGAAGCTTTCTTT
TRBJ2-5 | TRBV18 | 15 | NA | TRBD2 | CASSPPGLALETQYF | TGTGCCAGCTCACCTCCGGGACTAGCCCTGGAGACCCAGTACTTC
TRBJ1-1 | TRBV12-5 | 14 | once | NA | CASGSFDMSTEAFF | TGTGCTAGTGGTTCCTTCGACATGAGCACTGAAGCTTTCTTT
TRBJ1-1 | TRBV7-6 | 15 | NA | TRBD1 | CASSPQGQANTEAFF | TGTGCCAGCAGCCCCCAGGGACAGGCCAACACTGAAGCTTTCTTT
TRBJ1-4 | TRBV27 | 14 | NA | NA | CASSQRTGNEKLFF | TGTGCCAGCAGCCAGAGAACCGGTAATGAAAAACTGTTTTTT
TRBJ2-3 | TRBV21-1 | 16 | NA | NA | CASSKVAGGPPDTQYF | TGTGCCAGCAGCAAAGTGGCGGGAGGGCCCCCAGATACGCAGTATTTT
TRBJ2-2 | TRBV5-1 | 16 | NA | TRBD1 | CASSLPPTGGTGELFF | TGCGCCAGCAGCTTACCCCCGACAGGGGGCACCGGGGAGCTGTTTTTT
TRBJ2-3 | TRBV9 | 15 | NA | NA | CASSPQGGSTDTQYF | TGTGCCAGCAGCCCCCAGGGGGGAAGCACAGATACGCAGTATTTT
TRBJ2-7 | TRBV28 | 11 | once | NA | CASSWRHEQYF | TGTGCCAGCAGTTGGCGGCACGAGCAGTACTTC